These 22 T cell receptor beta chains originate from one sample sequenced in a study of T cells expressing NK-cell markers. TCRdb re-called the 5' RACE reads and shows each CDR3 protein once, DNA omitted. Across 500,000 to 700,000 distinct CDR3 sequences, the top ten clones capture 3% to 4.5% of the sample. Source material: blood T cells: a sorted CD56 or NKG2C T cell subset, CD4+ or CD8+ T cells, or bulk PBMC T cells (not recorded which). Receptors were obtained from a man aged 18 to 29 in good health.

J is TRBJ2-1 and V is TRBV7-2; TCRdb names TRBD1, which stays unverified in the absence of DNA. Germline V gene sequence: CDR1 SGHTA, CDR2 FQGNSA. This CDR3 is 13 amino acids long. The CDR3 region is CASSLVGRGEQFF.

The chain combines TRBV5-1 with TRBJ2-3; absent DNA, TCRdb's TRBD1 call cannot be checked. Germline V lookup: CDR1 SGHRS, CDR2 YFSETQ. This CDR3 is built from 16 residues. The CDR3 protein is CASSPFSQGRRDTQYF.

V usage is TRBV5-1 and J usage is TRBJ2-1; there is no DNA to check the TCRdb D call of TRBD2. The CDR3 is 14 amino acids. Germline CDR1 SGHRS, CDR2 YFSETQ. The CDR3 loop is CASSLGGGRNEQFF. The full variable domain, in which reference TRBV5-1 and TRBJ2-1 provide the parts outside the CDR3, is KAGVTQTPRYLIKTRGQQVTLSCSPISGHRSVSWYQQTPGQGLQFLFEYFSETQRNKGNFPGRFSGRQFSNSRSEMNVSTLELGDSALYLCASSLGGGRNEQFFGPGTRLTVL.

The chain is built from TRBV5-1 and TRBJ2-1. This CDR3 comprises 14 residues. From germline, CDR1 is SGHRS and CDR2 YFSETQ. The CDR3 here is CASSLSTSYNEQFF.

The rearrangement joins TRBV20-1 to TRBJ2-3; TCRdb reports TRBD2, a call that lacks DNA to check it against. Germline-derived CDR1 and CDR2 are DFQATT and SNEGSKA (reference sequence). This CDR3 is built from 16 residues. CDR3: CSASGRTRASTDTQYF.

This chain joins TRBV7-9 and TRBJ2-1; absent DNA, TCRdb's TRBD2 call cannot be checked. Germline V lookup: CDR1 SEHNR, CDR2 FQNEAQ (reference sequence). The CDR3 spans 15 residues. The CDR3 region is CASSLWREGRNEQFF.

The V gene is TRBV15, the J gene TRBJ2-7; TCRdb proposes TRBD2, but this gene call is untestable without DNA. The CDR3 is 14 amino acids. Germline CDR1 is LNHNV and CDR2 is YYDKDF (reference sequence). The CDR3 loop reads CATSRPGLVYEQYF.

The rearrangement joins TRBV20-1 to TRBJ1-2; the D call from TCRdb, TRBD1, cannot be confirmed without DNA. CDR3 size: 15 residues. Germline V gene lookup returns CDR1 DFQATT and CDR2 SNEGSKA (reference sequence). The CDR3 is CSARDPQGANYGYTF.

The chain carries TRBV7-3 and TRBJ2-1; lacking DNA, the TRBD2 call made by TCRdb goes unchecked. CDR3 size: 15 residues. Germline lookup yields CDR1 SGHTA and CDR2 FQGTGA. The CDR3 protein is CASSSTGVARNEQFF.

The chain recombines TRBV4-2 with TRBJ2-3; TCRdb selects TRBD2, and the lack of DNA leaves this call unchecked. This CDR3 contains 13 residues. Germline V gene sequence: CDR1 LGHNA, CDR2 YNFKEQ. CDR3 sequence: CAVAAGYTDTQYF.

This rearrangement joins TRBV20-1 to TRBJ2-7; TCRdb's assignment of TRBD1 cannot be checked, as there is no DNA. The CDR3 runs to 15 residues. CDR1 is DFQATT and CDR2 is SNEGSKA in the germline V gene (reference sequence). CDR3 amino acids: CSAELWTGDNYEQYF.

V is TRBV12-3 or TRBV12-4 and J is TRBJ2-1; TCRdb outputs TRBD2, but without DNA this stays unchecked. The CDR3 sequence is 16 residues long. CDR3 sequence: CASRRRAGVVYNEQFF.

The chain uses TRBV20-1 and TRBJ2-7. The CDR3 spans 14 residues. The V gene's germline CDR1 is DFQATT and CDR2 SNEGSKA (reference sequence). CDR3 sequence: CSARDRTVSYEQYF.

This chain connects TRBV6-5 to TRBJ2-2. CDR3 size: 17 residues. In germline, CDR1 is MNHEY, CDR2 SVGAGI. CDR3 in amino acids: CASSYSMKQLNTGELFF.

This chain connects TRBV12-3 or TRBV12-4 to TRBJ1-1. The CDR3 contains 14 residues. The CDR3 loop reads CASKGEGVYTEAFF.

V and J are TRBV5-1 and TRBJ2-7; TCRdb designates TRBD1, a call that cannot be tested without DNA. Germline V gene sequence: CDR1 SGHRS, CDR2 YFSETQ. The CDR3 is 13 residues long. CDR3 protein: CASSPTGNYEQYF.

This chain links TRBV5-1 with TRBJ1-1; the D call of TRBD1 rests on TCRdb alone, since no DNA is present to check it. CDR3 size: 15 residues. Germline-derived CDR1 and CDR2 are SGHRS and YFSETQ. CDR3 sequence: CASSPGGLMNTEAFF.

The V and J genes are TRBV4-2 and TRBJ2-5; TCRdb's assignment of TRBD1 cannot be checked, as there is no DNA. Germline values: CDR1 LGHNA, CDR2 YNFKEQ. The CDR3 totals 14 residues. The CDR3 spells CASSLTGEKETQYF.

The J gene is TRBJ1-2, the V gene TRBV7-8; there is no DNA to check the TCRdb D call of TRBD1. This CDR3 comprises 15 residues. Germline V gene sequence: CDR1 SGHVS, CDR2 FQNEAQ. The CDR3 here is CASSYRDRGRRGYTF.

The rearrangement uses TRBV20-1 and TRBJ1-1; TCRdb gives TRBD1 as the D gene, but with no DNA this cannot be confirmed. Germline CDR1 is DFQATT and CDR2 is SNEGSKA (reference sequence). The CDR3 is made up of 13 amino acids. The CDR3 protein is CSAPRDGGTEAFF.

The chain carries TRBV5-1 and TRBJ2-1; TCRdb lists TRBD2, though no DNA is available to test this call. This CDR3 region has 14 residues. Per the germline V gene, CDR1 is SGHRS and CDR2 is YFSETQ. Here the CDR3 reads CASSLDPSGNEQFF.

The chain has TRBV7-6 and TRBJ1-2. Germline CDR1 and CDR2: SGHVS and FNYEAQ. The CDR3 loop spans 16 amino acids. CDR3 residues: CASSLGRSPGIYGYTF.